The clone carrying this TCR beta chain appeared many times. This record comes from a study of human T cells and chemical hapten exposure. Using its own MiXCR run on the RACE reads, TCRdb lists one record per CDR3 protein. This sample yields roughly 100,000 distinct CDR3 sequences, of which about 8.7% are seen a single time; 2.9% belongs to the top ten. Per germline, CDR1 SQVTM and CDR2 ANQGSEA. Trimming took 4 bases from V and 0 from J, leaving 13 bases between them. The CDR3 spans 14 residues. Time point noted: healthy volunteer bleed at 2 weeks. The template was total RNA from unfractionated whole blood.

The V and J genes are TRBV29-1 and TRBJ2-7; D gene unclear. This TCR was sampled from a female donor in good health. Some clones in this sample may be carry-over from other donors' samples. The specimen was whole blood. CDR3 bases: TGCAGCGTTGTGTCGGCTCCCGCCTCCTACGAGCAGTACTTC. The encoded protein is CSVVSAPASYEQYF.